Listed below are T cell receptor beta chains from one sample, sequenced in a study of cytomegalovirus exposure and HLA in healthy donors. Profiling relied on immunoSEQ multiplex PCR, and the TCRdb table lists in-frame clones only, not all of them. Seen here are around 67,000 clones, about 80% observed once, and the top ten hold roughly 8.2%. Sequencing was carried out using PBMCs. These receptors were obtained from a man in his late teens or twenties in good health and CMV-seropositive. Both conserved end residues are trimmed from each CDR3.

TRBV18 | ASSPILGSDGTEAF
TRBV30 | AWRLAGGRYTQY
TRBV4-1 | ASSQAAIRGTENTEAF
TRBV6-5 | ASSPSGGDVNEQF
TRBV9 | ASSVYVQETQY
TRBV10-1 | ASSEREATYEQY
TRBV9 | ASSAAGTEAF
TRBV7-2 | ASSPSSVSTGELF
TRBV6-1 | ASSLTSGSSYEQY
TRBV6-4 | ASSSNRDRVCRDEQY
TRBV2 | ASREEGNQPQH
TRBV4-1 | ASSQDSILSGGNQPQH
TRBV25-1 | ASSVGQGVQLF
TRBV6-5 | ASSYGASGRYEQY
TRBV30 | AWSVRDRVLRSPLH
TRBV6-1 | ASSEASGGGGYT
TRBV13 | ASGTGGSTEAF
TRBV5-1 | ASSLTGTDTQY
TRBV5-1 | ASSDSGVGEKLF
TRBV2 | ASSQTTPGDGYT
TRBV7-2 | ASSIGLAGTDTQY
TRBV4-1 | ASSPREYTEAF
TRBV7-7 | ARRDRVYQPQH
TRBV5-1 | ASEGTGLAGANVLT
TRBV6-1 | ASRTTSNTEAF
TRBV5-1 | ASSLTSGARDNEQF
TRBV28 | ASSSGQLKLAQH
TRBV5-1 | ASSPGRGKEQY
TRBV1 | TSRQAQGPRNYGYT
TRBV7-6 | ASSARDRSNEKLF
TRBV30 | AWNRGDTIY
TRBV4-1 | ASSQAPLEGVQPQH
TRBV5-1 | ASSLAGETQY
TRBV6-5 | ASRSGTDTQY
TRBV30 | AWRAGTGGFNQPQH
TRBV29-1 | SVEGSSGAFNEQF
TRBV29-1 | SVGGAYEQY